This TCR beta chain was retrieved from a study of cytomegalovirus exposure and HLA in healthy donors. Study-level findings and limits: The records held CMV serostatus as the only immune exposure information. The majority of CMV-associated TCR beta chains were reported as apparently HLA-restricted in a later analysis. In an earlier analysis, productive rearrangement rates for most beta V segments clustered near 87% or 30%.

Details on this clone: Its cognate antigen is unknown.

The V gene end was trimmed by 2 bases and the J gene end by 7 bases; junction bases not matched to a gene: 4. The CDR3 has 14 residues. Germline CDR1 and CDR2: LNHNV and YYDKDF (reference sequence). A multiplex PCR was run with 60 Vbeta primers and 13 Jbeta primers. The repertoire was sequenced with immunoSEQ multiplex PCR; TCRdb's copy has only in-frame clones and lacks some. The data show approximately 130,000 clones, 77% seen once. The sample consisted of PBMCs. This chain connects TRBV15 to TRBJ1-5; TRBD1 agrees at 8 bases. The sequence was collected from a middle-aged woman in good health and CMV-seronegative. The CDR3 nucleotides are TGTGCCACCAGCAGACCAGGGGGCGGGCAGCCCCAGCATTTT. Translation: CATSRPGGGQPQHF.